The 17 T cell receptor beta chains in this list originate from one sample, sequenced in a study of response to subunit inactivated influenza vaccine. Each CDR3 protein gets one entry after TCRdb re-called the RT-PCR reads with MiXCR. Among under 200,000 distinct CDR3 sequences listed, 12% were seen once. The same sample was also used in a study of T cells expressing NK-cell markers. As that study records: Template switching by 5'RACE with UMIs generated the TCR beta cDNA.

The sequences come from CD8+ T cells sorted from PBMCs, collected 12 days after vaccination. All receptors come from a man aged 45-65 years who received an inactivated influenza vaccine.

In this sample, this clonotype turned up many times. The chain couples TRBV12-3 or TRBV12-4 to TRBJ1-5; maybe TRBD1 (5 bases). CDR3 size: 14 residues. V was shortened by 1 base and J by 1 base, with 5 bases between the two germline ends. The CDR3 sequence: CASSLGGSNQPQHF. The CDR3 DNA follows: TGTGCCAGCAGTTTAGGGGGGAGCAATCAGCCCCAGCATTTT.

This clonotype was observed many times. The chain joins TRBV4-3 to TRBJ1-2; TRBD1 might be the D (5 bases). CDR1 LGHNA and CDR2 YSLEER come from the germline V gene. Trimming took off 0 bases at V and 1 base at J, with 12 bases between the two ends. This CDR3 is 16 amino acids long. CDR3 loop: CASSQDSRTYNYGYTF. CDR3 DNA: TGCGCCAGCAGCCAAGATAGTCGGACATATAACTATGGCTACACCTTC.

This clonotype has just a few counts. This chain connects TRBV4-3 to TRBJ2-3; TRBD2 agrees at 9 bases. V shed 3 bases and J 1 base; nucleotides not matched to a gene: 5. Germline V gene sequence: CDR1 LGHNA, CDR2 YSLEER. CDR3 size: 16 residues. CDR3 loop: CASSQALAGRTDTQYF. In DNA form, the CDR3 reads TGCGCCAGCAGCCAGGCCCTAGCGGGGCGCACAGATACGCAGTATTTT.

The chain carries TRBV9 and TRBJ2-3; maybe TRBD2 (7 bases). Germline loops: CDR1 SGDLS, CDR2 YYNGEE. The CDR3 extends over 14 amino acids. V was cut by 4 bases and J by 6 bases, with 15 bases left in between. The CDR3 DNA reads TGTGCCAGCAGCTTAAAAGGGGGGGGGGATACGCAGTATTTT. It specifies CASSLKGGGDTQYF. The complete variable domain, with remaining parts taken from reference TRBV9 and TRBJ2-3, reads DSGVTQTPKHLITATGQRVTLRCSPRSGDLSVYWYQQSLDQGLQFLIQYYNGEERAKGNILERFSAQQFPDLHSELNLSSLELGDSALYFCASSLKGGGDTQYFGPGTRLTVL.

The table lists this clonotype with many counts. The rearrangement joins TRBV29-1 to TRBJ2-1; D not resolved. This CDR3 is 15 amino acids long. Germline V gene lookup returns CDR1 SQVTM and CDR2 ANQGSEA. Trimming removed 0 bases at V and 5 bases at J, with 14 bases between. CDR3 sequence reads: CSVEDRWAADNEQFF. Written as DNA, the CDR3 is TGCAGCGTTGAAGATCGGTGGGCGGCAGACAATGAGCAGTTCTTC.

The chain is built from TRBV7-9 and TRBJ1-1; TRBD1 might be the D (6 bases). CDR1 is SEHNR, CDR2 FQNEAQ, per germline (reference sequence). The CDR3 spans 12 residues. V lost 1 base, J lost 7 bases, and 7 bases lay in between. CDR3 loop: CASSLGDNEAFF. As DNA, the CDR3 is TGTGCCAGCAGCTTAGGGGACAATGAAGCTTTCTTT.

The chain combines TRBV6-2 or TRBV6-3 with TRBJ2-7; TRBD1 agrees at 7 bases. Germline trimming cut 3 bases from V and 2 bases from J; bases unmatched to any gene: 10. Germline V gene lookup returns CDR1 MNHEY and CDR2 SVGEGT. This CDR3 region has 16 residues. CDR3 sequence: CASSYPGQLSTYEQYF. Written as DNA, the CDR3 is TGTGCCAGCAGTTATCCGGGACAGTTGAGCACCTACGAGCAGTACTTC.

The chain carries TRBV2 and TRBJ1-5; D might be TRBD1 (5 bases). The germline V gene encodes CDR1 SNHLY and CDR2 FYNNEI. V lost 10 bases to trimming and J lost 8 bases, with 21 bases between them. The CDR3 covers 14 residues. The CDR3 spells CATKGQGNSEPQHF. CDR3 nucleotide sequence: TGTGCCACTAAGGGTCAGGGAAATAGCGAGCCCCAGCATTTT.

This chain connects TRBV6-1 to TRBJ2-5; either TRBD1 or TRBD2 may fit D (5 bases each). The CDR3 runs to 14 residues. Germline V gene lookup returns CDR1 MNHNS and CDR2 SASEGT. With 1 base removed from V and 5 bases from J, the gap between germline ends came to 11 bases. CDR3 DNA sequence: TGTGCCAGCAGTGAAGGGAAGGGGACGGAGACCCAGTACTTC. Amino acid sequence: CASSEGKGTETQYF.

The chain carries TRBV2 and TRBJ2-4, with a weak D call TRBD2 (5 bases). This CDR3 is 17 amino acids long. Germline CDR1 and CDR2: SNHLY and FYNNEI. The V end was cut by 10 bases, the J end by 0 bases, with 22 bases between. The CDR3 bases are TGTGCCACCACGAATCTTAGGGAGAATCTAGCCAAAAACATTCAGTACTTC. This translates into CATTNLRENLAKNIQYF.

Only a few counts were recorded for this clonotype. CDR3 amino acids: CASSLVAGAKQETQYF. The CDR3 nucleotides are TGTGCCAGCAGTTTAGTTGCAGGAGCTAAACAAGAGACCCAGTACTTC. The chain has TRBV12-3 or TRBV12-4 and TRBJ2-5; D unclear. This CDR3 region has 16 residues. V gave up 1 base and J gave up 2 bases, with 14 bases separating them.

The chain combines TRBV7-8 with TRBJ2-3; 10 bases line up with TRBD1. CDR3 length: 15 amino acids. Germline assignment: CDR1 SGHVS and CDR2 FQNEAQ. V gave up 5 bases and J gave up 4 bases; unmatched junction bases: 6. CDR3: CASSPDRGSADTQYF. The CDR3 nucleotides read TGTGCCAGCAGCCCGGACAGGGGGTCGGCAGATACGCAGTATTTT.

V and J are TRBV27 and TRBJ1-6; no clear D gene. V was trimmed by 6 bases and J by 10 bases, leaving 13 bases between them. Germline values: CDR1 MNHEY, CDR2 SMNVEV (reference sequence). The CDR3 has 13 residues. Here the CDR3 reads CASRLGVVSPLHF. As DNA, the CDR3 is TGTGCCAGCAGGTTAGGCGTGGTATCACCCCTCCACTTT.

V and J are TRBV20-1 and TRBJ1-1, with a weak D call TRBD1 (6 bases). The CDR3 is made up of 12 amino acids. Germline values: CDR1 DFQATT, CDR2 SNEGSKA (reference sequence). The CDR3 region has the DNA TGCAGGGGGACACTTATAGGGACTGAAGCTTTCTTT. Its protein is CRGTLIGTEAFF.

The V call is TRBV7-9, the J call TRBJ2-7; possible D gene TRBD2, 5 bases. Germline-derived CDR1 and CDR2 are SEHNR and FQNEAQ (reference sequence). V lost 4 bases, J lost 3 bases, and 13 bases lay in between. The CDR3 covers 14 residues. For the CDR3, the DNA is TGTGCCAGCAGCTCCGAGGGAGTACTCTACGAGCAGTACTTC. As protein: CASSSEGVLYEQYF.

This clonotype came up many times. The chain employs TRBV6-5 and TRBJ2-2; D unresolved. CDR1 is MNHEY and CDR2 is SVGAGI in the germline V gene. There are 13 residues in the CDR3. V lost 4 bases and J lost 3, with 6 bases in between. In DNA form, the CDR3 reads TGTGCCAGCAGTTGGACCCACACCGGGGAGCTGTTTTTT. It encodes CASSWTHTGELFF.

The CDR3, as DNA: TGTGCCAGCAGTCCCGGGCGGGTCAACGAGCAGTACTTC. It specifies CASSPGRVNEQYF. The chain carries TRBV6-2 or TRBV6-3 and TRBJ2-7; possible D gene TRBD2, 5 bases. Trimming shortened V by 5 bases and J by 5 bases, and 13 bases separated the two germline ends. In germline, CDR1 is MNHEY, CDR2 SVGEGT. The CDR3 length is 13 residues.